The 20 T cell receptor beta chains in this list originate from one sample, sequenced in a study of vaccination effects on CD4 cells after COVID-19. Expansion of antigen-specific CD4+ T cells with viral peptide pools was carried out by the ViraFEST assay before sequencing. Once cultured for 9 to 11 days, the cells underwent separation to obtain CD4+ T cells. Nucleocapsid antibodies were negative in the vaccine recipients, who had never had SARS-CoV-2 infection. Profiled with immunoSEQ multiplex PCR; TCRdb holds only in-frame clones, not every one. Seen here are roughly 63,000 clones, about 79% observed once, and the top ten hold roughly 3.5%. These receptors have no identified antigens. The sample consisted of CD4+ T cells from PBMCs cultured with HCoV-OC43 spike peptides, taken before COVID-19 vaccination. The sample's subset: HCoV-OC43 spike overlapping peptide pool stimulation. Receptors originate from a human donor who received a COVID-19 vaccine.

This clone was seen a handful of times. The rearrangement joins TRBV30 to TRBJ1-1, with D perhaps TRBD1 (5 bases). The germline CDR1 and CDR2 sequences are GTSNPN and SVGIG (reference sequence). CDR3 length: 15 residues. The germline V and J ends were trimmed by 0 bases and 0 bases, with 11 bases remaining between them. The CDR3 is CAWSVREGMNTEAFF. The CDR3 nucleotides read TGTGCCTGGAGTGTACGCGAGGGGATGAACACTGAAGCTTTCTTT.

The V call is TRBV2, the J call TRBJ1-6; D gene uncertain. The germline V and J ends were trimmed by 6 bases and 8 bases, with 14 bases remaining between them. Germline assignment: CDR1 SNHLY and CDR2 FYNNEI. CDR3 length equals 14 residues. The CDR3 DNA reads TGTGCCAGCAGCCTGTCTCTGGCTTATTCACCCCTCCACTTT. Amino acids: CASSLSLAYSPLHF.

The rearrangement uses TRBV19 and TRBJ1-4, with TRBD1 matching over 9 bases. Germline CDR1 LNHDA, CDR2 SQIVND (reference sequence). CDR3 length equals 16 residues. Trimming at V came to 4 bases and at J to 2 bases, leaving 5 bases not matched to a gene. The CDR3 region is CASSTGQGRTNEKLFF. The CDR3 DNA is TGTGCCAGTAGTACCGGACAGGGGAGGACTAATGAAAAACTGTTTTTT.

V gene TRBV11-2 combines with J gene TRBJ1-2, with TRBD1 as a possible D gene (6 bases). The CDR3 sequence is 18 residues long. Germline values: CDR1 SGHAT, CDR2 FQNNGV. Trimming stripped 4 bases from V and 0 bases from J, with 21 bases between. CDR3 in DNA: TGTGCCAGCAGCTCGGGCCCCTCTCCGACAGGTTCTAACTATGGCTACACCTTC. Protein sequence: CASSSGPSPTGSNYGYTF.

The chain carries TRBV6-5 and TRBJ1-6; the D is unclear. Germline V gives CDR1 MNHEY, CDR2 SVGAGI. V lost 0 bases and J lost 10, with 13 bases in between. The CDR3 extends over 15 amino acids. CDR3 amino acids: CASSYSGLSGSPLHF. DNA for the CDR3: TGTGCCAGCAGTTACTCGGGCCTATCGGGCTCACCCCTCCACTTT.

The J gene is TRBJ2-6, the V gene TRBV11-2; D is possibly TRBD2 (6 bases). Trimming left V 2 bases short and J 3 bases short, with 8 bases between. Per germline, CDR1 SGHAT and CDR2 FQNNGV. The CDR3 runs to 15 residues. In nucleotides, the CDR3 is TGTGCCAGCAGCTTATTGGGAGGTGGGGCCAACGTCCTGACTTTC. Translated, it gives CASSLLGGGANVLTF.

CDR3 sequence reads: CASSSGNVADATNEKLFF. The CDR3 nucleotides are TGTGCCAGCAGCTCCGGAAATGTGGCAGACGCAACTAATGAAAAACTGTTTTTT. The rearrangement joins TRBV21-1 to TRBJ1-4. TRBV21-1 is classified as a pseudogene. There are 18 residues in the CDR3.

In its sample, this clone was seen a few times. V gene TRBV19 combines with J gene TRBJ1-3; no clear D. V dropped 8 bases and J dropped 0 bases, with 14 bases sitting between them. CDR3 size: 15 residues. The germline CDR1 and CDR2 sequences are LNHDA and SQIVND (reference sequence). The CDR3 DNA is TGTGCCAGTCAGAGGGTAGGGCTCTCTGGAAACACCATATATTTT. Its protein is CASQRVGLSGNTIYF.

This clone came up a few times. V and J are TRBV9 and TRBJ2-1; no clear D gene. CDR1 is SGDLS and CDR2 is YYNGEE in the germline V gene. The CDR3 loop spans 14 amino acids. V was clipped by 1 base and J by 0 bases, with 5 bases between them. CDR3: CASSVTSSYNEQFF. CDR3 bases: TGTGCCAGCAGCGTAACCAGCTCCTACAATGAGCAGTTCTTC.

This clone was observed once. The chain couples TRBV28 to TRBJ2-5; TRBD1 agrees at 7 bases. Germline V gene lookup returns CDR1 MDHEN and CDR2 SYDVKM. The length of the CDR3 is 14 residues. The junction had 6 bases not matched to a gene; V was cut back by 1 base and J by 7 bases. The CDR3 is CASSLSDRDGTQYF. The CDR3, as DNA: TGTGCCAGCAGTTTATCAGACAGGGATGGGACCCAGTACTTC.

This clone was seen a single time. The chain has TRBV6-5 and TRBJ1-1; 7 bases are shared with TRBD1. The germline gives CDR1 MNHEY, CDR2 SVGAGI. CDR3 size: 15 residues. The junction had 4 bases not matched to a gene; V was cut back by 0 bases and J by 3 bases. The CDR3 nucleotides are TGTGCCAGCAGTTACTCGGGCAGGGGGGACACTGAAGCTTTCTTT. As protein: CASSYSGRGDTEAFF.

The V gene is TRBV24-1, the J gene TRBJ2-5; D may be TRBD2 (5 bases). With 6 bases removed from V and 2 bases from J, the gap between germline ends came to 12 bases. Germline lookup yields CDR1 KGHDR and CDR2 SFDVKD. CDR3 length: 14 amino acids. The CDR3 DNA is TGTGCCACCAGTCTCCCGGGGTCGCAAGAGACCCAGTACTTC. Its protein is CATSLPGSQETQYF.

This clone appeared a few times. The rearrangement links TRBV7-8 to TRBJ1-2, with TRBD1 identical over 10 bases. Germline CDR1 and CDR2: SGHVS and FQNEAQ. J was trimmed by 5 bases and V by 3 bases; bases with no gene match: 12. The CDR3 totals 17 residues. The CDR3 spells CASSLTGGDPDRYGYTF. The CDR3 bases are TGTGCCAGCAGCTTGACAGGGGGCGACCCGGATCGGTATGGCTACACCTTC. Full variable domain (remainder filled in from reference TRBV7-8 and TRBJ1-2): GAGVSQSPRYKVAKRGQDVALRCDPISGHVSLFWYQQALGQGPEFLTYFQNEAQLDKSGLPSDRFFAERPEGSVSTLKIQRTQQEDSAVYLCASSLTGGDPDRYGYTFGSGTRLTVV.

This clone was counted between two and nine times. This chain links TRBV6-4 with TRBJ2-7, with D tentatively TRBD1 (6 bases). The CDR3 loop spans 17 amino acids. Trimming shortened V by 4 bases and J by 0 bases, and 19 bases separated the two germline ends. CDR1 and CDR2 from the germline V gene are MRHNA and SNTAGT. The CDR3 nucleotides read TGTGCCAGCAGTGGCCCTATCGACAGGCCCCGCTCCTACGAGCAGTACGTC. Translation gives CASSGPIDRPRSYEQYV.

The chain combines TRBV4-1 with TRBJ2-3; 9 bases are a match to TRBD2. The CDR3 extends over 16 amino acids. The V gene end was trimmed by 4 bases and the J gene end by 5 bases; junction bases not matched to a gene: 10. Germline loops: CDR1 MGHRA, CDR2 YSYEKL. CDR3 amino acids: CASSLREGGGEDTQYF. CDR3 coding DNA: TGCGCCAGCAGCCTACGGGAGGGCGGGGGGGAAGATACGCAGTATTTT.

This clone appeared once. CDR3 nucleotides: TGTGCCAGCGCCCGGGGGCAGGGGAGGTACGAGCAGTACGTC. It is translated as CASARGQGRYEQYV. V is TRBV2 and J is TRBJ2-7; D possibly uses TRBD1 or TRBD2 (6 bases each). The CDR3 sequence is 14 residues long. CDR1 is SNHLY and CDR2 is FYNNEI in the germline V gene. Between the trimmed V and J ends, which lost 8 bases and 4 bases, there was a span of 18 bases.

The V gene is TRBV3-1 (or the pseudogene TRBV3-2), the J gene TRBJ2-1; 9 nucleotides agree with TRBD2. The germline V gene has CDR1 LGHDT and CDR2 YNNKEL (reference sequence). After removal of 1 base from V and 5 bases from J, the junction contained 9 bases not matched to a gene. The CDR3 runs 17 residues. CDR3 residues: CASSQVVSGSQHNEQFF. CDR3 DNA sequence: TGTGCCAGCAGCCAAGTGGTTAGCGGGAGCCAGCACAATGAGCAGTTCTTC.

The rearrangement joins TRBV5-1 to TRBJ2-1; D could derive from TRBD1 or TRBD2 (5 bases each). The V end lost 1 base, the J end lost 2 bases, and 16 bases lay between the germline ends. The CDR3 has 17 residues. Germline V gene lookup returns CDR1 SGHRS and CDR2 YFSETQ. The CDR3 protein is CASSLSWTGRTYNEQFF. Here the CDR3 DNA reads TGCGCCAGCAGCTTGTCCTGGACGGGACGGACCTACAATGAGCAGTTCTTC.

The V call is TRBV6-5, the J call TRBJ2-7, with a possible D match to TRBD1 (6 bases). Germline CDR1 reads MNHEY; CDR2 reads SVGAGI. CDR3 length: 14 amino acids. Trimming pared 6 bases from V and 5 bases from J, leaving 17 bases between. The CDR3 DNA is TGTGCCAGCAGACCTACAGGGTGGGGACACGAGCAGTACGTC. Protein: CASRPTGWGHEQYV.

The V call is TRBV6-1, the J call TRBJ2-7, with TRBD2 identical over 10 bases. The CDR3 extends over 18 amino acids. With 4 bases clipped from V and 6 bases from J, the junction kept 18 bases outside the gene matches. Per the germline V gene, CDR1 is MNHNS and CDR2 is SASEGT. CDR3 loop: CASSGEEGAGGFTLEQYV. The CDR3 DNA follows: TGTGCCAGCAGTGGCGAGGAGGGAGCGGGGGGGTTCACACTCGAGCAGTACGTC.